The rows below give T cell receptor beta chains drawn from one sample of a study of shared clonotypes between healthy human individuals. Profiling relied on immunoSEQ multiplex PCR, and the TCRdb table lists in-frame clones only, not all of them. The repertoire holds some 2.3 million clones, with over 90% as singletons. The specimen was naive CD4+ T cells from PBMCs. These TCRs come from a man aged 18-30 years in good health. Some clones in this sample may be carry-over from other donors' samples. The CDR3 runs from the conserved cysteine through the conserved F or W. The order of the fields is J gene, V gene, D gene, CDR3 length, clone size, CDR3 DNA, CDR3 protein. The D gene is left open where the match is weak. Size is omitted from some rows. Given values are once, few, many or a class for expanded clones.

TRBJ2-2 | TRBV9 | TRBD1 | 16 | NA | TGTGCCAGCAGCCCGGACAGGGGGGCGAACACCGGGGAGCTGTTTTTT | CASSPDRGANTGELFF
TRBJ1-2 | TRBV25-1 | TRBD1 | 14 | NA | TGTGCCAGCAGTGATTTCGACAGGGCCTATGGCTACACCTTC | CASSDFDRAYGYTF
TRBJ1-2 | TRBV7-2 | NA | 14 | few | TGTGCCAGCAGCCAAATGACGGCAGGCTATGGCTACACCTTC | CASSQMTAGYGYTF
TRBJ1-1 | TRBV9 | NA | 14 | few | TGTGCCAGCAGTCGGACTTGGATGAACACTGAAGCTTTCTTT | CASSRTWMNTEAFF
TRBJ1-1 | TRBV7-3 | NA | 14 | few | TGTGCCAGCAGCTTAAGGGCAGGGGACACTGAAGCTTTCTTT | CASSLRAGDTEAFF
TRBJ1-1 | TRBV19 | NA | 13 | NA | TGTGCCAGTAGTATACGGGGGCCGGCTGAAGCTTTCTTT | CASSIRGPAEAFF
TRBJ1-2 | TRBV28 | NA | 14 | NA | TGTGCCAGCAACCCCACGGGCAGGACCTATGGCTACACCTTC | CASNPTGRTYGYTF
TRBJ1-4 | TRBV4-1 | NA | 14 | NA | TGCGCCAGCAGCCAATTGGGGCAGGATGAAAAACTGTTTTTT | CASSQLGQDEKLFF
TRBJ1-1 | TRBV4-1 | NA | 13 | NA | TGCGCCAGCAGCCAAGAACGATACACTGAAGCTTTCTTT | CASSQERYTEAFF
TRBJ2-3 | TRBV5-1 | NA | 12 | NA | TGCGCCAGCAGCACAAGCACAGATACGCAGTATTTT | CASSTSTDTQYF
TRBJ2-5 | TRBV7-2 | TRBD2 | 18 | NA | TGTGCCAGCAGCACGCGGACTAGCGGGGTAGGGCACCAAGAGACCCAGTACTTC | CASSTRTSGVGHQETQYF
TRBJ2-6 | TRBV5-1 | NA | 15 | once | TGCGCCAGCAGCCCCGGGCTATCTGGGGCCAACGTCCTGACTTTC | CASSPGLSGANVLTF
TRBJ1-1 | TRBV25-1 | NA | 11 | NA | TGTGCCAGCCGTCGTTCAGGAGAAGCTTTCTTT | CASRRSGEAFF
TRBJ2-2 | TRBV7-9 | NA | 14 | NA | TGTGCCAGCAGCCAGGTCGGGGGAACCGGGGAGCTGTTTTTT | CASSQVGGTGELFF
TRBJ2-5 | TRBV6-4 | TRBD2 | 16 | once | TGTGCCAGCAGCGCCCAGGAGAGCGGGAGGGGAGAGACCCAGTACTTC | CASSAQESGRGETQYF
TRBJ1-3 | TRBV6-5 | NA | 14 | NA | TGTGCCAGCAGTACCCTAGGACCCTGGAACACCATATATTTT | CASSTLGPWNTIYF
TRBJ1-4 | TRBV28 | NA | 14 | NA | TGTGCCAGCAGTTTCTCTGGGGTTCGTGAAAAACTGTTTTTT | CASSFSGVREKLFF
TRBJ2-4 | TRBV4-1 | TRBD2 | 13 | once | TGCGCCAGCAGCCCGACTAGCTTAAACATTCAGTACTTC | CASSPTSLNIQYF
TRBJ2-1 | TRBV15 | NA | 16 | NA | TGTGCCACCAGCACCCCCCTCCCTGGGGGGAGCAATGAGCAGTTCTTC | CATSTPLPGGSNEQFF
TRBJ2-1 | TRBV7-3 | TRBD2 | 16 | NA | TGTGCCAGCAGCCCGCGGACTAGCGGGGGTGCGGATGAGCAGTTCTTC | CASSPRTSGGADEQFF
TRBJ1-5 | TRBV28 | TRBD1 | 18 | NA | TGTGCCAGCAGCCCGGACAGGGGGAGCCTTAGGGGCAATCAGCCCCAGCATTTT | CASSPDRGSLRGNQPQHF
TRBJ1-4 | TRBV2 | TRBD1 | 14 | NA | TGTGCCAGCAAAGACAGGGTCCTTAATGAAAAACTGTTTTTT | CASKDRVLNEKLFF